Following are 10 T cell receptor beta chains from one sample sequenced in a study of control samples from healthy donors and cancer patients. Sequenced by immunoSEQ multiplex PCR; TCRdb stores in-frame clones only, minus some. There are under 130,000 clones in the sample; about 83% occur only once, and around 13% lies in the top ten. Sequencing was performed on blood. The receptors originated from a woman aged 50 to 65 in good health.

This clone was found a few times. This chain connects TRBV29-1 to TRBJ2-7, with 7 positions matching TRBD2. V lost 2 bases to trimming and J lost 0 bases; unmatched junction nucleotides: 7. The germline CDR1 and CDR2 sequences are SQVTM and ANQGSEA. The CDR3 runs 15 residues. The CDR3 bases are TGCAGCGTTGAATCTCTAGCGGAGAGCTCCTACGAGCAGTACTTC. It is translated as CSVESLAESSYEQYF.

The V call is TRBV7-9, the J call TRBJ1-1; D is unclear. The germline CDR1 and CDR2 sequences are SEHNR and FQNEAQ (reference sequence). Trimming pared 1 base from V and 2 bases from J, leaving 8 bases between. This CDR3 has 14 residues. The CDR3 reads CASSLGVSNTEAFF. In DNA, the CDR3 is TGTGCCAGCAGCTTAGGCGTAAGCAACACTGAAGCTTTCTTT.

In this sample, this clone turned up once. The CDR3 region has the DNA TGTGCCACCAGTGTTATCGAGCGGGAGAGTTACGAGCAGTACTTC. As protein: CATSVIERESYEQYF. The chain employs TRBV24-1 and TRBJ2-7; 8 nucleotides line up with TRBD2. The trim removed 5 bases at V and 4 bases at J, leaving 9 bases unmatched. Germline lookup yields CDR1 KGHDR and CDR2 SFDVKD. The CDR3 has 15 residues.

This clone was counted at least ten times. The gene calls are TRBV5-4 and TRBJ1-6; D perhaps matches TRBD1 (5 bases). From germline, CDR1 is SGHNT and CDR2 YYREEE (reference sequence). The V end was cut by 4 bases, the J end by 4 bases, with 12 bases between. The CDR3 totals 15 residues. The CDR3 DNA sequence: TGTGCCAGCAGCCACCAGCAGGGTTATAATTCACCCCTCCACTTT. Residues: CASSHQQGYNSPLHF. Full variable domain (outside the CDR3, taken from reference TRBV5-4 and TRBJ1-6): ETGVTQSPTHLIKTRGQQVTLRCSSQSGHNTVSWYQQALGQGPQFIFQYYREEENGRGNFPPRFSGLQFPNYSSELNVNALELDDSALYLCASSHQQGYNSPLHFGNGTRLTVT.

The chain couples TRBV5-1 to TRBJ1-2, with 9 positions matching TRBD1. This CDR3 has 13 residues. CDR1 SGHRS and CDR2 YFSETQ come from the germline V gene. The junction had 2 bases not matched to a gene; V was cut back by 4 bases and J by 4 bases. CDR3 in amino acids: CASSPGQGYGYTF. The CDR3 DNA reads as TGCGCCAGCAGCCCGGGACAGGGCTATGGCTACACCTTC.

CDR3 bases: TGTGCCAGCAGTTTAGGGGACAGGGCGGGCGAGCAGTACTTC. It yields the protein CASSLGDRAGEQYF. V usage is TRBV6-5 and J usage is TRBJ2-7, with 9 bases fitting TRBD1. With V trimmed by 4 bases and J by 6 bases, 7 bases remained unmatched. The germline gives CDR1 MNHEY, CDR2 SVGAGI. The CDR3 totals 14 residues.

In its sample, this clone was seen once. The genes are TRBV5-1 and TRBJ1-4, with TRBD1 matching over 7 bases. Germline CDR1 SGHRS, CDR2 YFSETQ. Trimming took 4 bases from V and 3 from J; bases not matched to a gene: 3. CDR3 length equals 14 residues. The CDR3 DNA sequence: TGCGCCAGCAGCGTCGGGACAGCTAATGAAAAACTGTTTTTT. Its translation is CASSVGTANEKLFF. The full variable domain, completed using reference TRBV5-1 and TRBJ1-4, is KAGVTQTPRYLIKTRGQQVTLSCSPISGHRSVSWYQQTPGQGLQFLFEYFSETQRNKGNFPGRFSGRQFSNSRSEMNVSTLELGDSALYLCASSVGTANEKLFFGSGTQLSVL.

This clone was seen a few times. The V call is TRBV19, the J call TRBJ2-2; D might be TRBD1 (7 bases). The CDR3 spans 14 residues. The V gene's germline CDR1 is LNHDA and CDR2 SQIVND (reference sequence). Trimming cost V 6 bases and J 5 bases, with 13 bases left between them. CDR3 protein: CASREGASTGELFF. The CDR3 DNA reads TGTGCCAGTAGGGAGGGGGCATCAACCGGGGAGCTGTTTTTT.

The rearrangement links TRBV6-5 to TRBJ1-1, with 9 bases lining up with TRBD1. V lost 6 bases and J lost 0; bases outside the gene matches: 2. There are 14 residues in the CDR3. Germline V lookup: CDR1 MNHEY, CDR2 SVGAGI. CDR3: CASSDRGMNTEAFF. DNA of the CDR3: TGTGCCAGCAGCGACAGGGGGATGAACACTGAAGCTTTCTTT.

The chain is built from TRBV27 and TRBJ2-1; tentative D call: TRBD2 (6 bases). V was cut by 2 bases and J by 4 bases, with 18 bases left in between. The CDR3 consists of 17 residues. CDR1 and CDR2 (germline): MNHEY, SMNVEV (reference sequence). The CDR3 spells CASSLLGGGPRYNEQFF. CDR3 nucleotides: TGTGCCAGCAGTTTACTCGGTGGAGGGCCCCGTTACAATGAGCAGTTCTTC.